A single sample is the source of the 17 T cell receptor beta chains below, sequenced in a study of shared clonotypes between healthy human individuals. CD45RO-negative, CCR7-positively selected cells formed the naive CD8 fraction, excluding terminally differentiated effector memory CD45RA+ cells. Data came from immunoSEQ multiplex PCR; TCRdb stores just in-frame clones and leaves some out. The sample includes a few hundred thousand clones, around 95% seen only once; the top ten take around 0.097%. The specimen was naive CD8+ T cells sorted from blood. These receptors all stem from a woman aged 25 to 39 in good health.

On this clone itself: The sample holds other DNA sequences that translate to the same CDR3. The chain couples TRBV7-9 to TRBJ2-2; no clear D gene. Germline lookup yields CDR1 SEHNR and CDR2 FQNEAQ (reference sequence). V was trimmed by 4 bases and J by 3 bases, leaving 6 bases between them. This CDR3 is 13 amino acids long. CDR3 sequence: CASSSPYTGELFF. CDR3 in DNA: TGTGCCAGCAGCTCGCCGTACACCGGGGAGCTGTTTTTT.

The CDR3 here is CASITFYSNQPQHF. The CDR3 DNA reads as TGTGCCAGCATTACCTTCTATAGCAATCAGCCCCAGCATTTT. The V call is TRBV6-1, the J call TRBJ1-5; D is ambiguous. V was shortened by 7 bases and J by 0 bases, with 10 bases between the two germline ends. This CDR3 region has 14 residues. Germline assignment: CDR1 MNHNS and CDR2 SASEGT.

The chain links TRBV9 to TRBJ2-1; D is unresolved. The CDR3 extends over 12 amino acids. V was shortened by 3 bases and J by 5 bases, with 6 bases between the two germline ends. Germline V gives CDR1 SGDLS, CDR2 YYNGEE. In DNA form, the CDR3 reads TGTGCCAGCAGCGAGCCAAACAATGAGCAGTTCTTC. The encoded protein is CASSEPNNEQFF.

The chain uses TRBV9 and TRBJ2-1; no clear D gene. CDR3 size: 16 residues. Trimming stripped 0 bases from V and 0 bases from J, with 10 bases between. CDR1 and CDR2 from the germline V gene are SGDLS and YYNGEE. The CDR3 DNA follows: TGTGCCAGCAGCGTAGAGGACGGAAGCTCCTACAATGAGCAGTTCTTC. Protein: CASSVEDGSSYNEQFF.

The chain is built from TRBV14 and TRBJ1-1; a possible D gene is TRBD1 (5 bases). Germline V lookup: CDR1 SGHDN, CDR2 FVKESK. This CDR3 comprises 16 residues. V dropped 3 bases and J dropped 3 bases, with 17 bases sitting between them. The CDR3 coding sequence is TGTGCCAGCAGCCATCGGCAGGGAAAAGGGTACACTGAAGCTTTCTTT. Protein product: CASSHRQGKGYTEAFF. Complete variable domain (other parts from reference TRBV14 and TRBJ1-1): EAGVTQFPSHSVIEKGQTVTLRCDPISGHDNLYWYRRVMGKEIKFLLHFVKESKQDESGMPNNRFLAERTGGTYSTLKVQPAELEDSGVYFCASSHRQGKGYTEAFFGQGTRLTVV.

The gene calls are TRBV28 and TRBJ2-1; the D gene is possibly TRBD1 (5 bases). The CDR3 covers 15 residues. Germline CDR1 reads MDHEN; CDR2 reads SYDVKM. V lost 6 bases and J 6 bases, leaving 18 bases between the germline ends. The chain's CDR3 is CASSPGRVAGNEQFF. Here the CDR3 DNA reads TGTGCCAGCAGCCCCGGCAGGGTGGCAGGCAATGAGCAGTTCTTC.

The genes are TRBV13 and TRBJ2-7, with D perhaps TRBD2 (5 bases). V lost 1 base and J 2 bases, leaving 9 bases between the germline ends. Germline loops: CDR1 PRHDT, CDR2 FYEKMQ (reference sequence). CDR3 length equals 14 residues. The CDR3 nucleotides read TGTGCCAGCAGCTTAGTAGCGAAGACCTACGAGCAGTACTTC. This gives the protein CASSLVAKTYEQYF.

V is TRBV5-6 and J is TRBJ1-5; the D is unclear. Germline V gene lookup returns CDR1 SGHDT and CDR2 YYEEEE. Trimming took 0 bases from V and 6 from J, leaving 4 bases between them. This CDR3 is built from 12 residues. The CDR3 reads CASSLGAQPQHF. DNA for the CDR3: TGTGCCAGCAGCTTGGGGGCTCAGCCCCAGCATTTT.

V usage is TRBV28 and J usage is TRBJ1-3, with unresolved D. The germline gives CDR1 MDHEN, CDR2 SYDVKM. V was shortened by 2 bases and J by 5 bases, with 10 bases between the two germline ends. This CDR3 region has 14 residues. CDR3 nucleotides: TGTGCCAGCAGTTTAGCTGGAGGGAGAAACACCATATATTTT. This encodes CASSLAGGRNTIYF. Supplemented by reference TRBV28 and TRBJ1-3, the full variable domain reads DVKVTQSSRYLVKRTGEKVFLECVQDMDHENMFWYRQDPGLGLRLIYFSYDVKMKEKGDIPEGYSVSREKKERFSLILESASTNQTSMYLCASSLAGGRNTIYFGEGSWLTVV.

The chain's CDR3 is CASSLGGEMKETQYF. The CDR3 DNA reads as TGCGCCAGCAGCTTGGGGGGTGAAATGAAAGAGACCCAGTACTTC. The chain joins TRBV5-1 to TRBJ2-5; no clear D. Germline CDR1 is SGHRS and CDR2 is YFSETQ. The length of the CDR3 is 15 residues. V lost 0 bases, J lost 3 bases, and 12 bases lay in between.

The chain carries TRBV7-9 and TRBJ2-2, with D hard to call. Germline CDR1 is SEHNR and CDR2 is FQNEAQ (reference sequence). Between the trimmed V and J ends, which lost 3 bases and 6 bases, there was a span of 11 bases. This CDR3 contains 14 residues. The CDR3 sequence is CASSFSEGPGELFF. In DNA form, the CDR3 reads TGTGCCAGCAGCTTCTCAGAAGGACCCGGGGAGCTGTTTTTT.

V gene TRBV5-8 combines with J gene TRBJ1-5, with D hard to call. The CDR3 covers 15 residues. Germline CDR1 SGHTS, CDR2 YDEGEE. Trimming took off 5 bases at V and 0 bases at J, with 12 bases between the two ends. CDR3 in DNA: TGTGCCAGCAGGCCACTGACCTATAGCAATCAGCCCCAGCATTTT. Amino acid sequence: CASRPLTYSNQPQHF.

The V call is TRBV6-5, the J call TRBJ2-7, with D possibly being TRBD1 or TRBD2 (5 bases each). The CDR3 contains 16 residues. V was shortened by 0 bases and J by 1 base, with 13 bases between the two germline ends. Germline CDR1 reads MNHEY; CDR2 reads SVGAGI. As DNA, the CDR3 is TGTGCCAGCAGTTACTCGAGAGGGGCTAGGTCCTACGAGCAGTACTTC. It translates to CASSYSRGARSYEQYF.

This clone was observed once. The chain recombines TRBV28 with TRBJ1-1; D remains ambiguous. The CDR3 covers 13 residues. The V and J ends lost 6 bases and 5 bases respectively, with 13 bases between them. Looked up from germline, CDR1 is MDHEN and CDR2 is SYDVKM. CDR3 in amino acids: CASSPIEWTEAFF. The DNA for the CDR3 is TGTGCCAGCAGCCCTATCGAGTGGACTGAAGCTTTCTTT.

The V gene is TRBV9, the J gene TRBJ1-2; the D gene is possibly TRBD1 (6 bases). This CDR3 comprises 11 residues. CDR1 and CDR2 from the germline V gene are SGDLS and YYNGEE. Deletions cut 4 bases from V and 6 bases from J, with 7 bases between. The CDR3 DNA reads TGTGCCAGCAGCCGACAGGATGGCTACACCTTC. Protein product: CASSRQDGYTF.

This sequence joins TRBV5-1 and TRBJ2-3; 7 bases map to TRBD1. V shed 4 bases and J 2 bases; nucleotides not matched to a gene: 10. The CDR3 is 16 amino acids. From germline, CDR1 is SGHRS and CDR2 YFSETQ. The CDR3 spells CASSLGQVQNTDTQYF. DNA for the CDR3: TGCGCCAGCAGCCTAGGACAGGTACAGAACACAGATACGCAGTATTTT.

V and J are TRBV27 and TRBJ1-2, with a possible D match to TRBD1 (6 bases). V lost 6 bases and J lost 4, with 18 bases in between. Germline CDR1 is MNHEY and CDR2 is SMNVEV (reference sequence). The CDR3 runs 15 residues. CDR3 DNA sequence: TGTGCCAGCAGCGACGGGCAGGGGCTGTTCTATGGCTACACCTTC. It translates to CASSDGQGLFYGYTF.